Below are 20 T cell receptor beta chains sequenced from a single sample in a study of cytomegalovirus exposure and HLA in healthy donors. Produced via immunoSEQ multiplex PCR; TCRdb's table is partial and in-frame only. The sample has approximately 120,000 clones; roughly 90% are singletons. The specimen sequenced was PBMCs. These receptors all come from a woman aged 18 to 35 in good health and CMV-seronegative.

The rearrangement joins TRBV10-2 to TRBJ2-1, with 10 bases fitting TRBD2. With 7 bases clipped from V and 3 bases from J, the junction kept 3 bases outside the gene matches. The length of the CDR3 is 14 residues. Germline values: CDR1 WSHSY, CDR2 SAAADI. CDR3 protein: CASNPSGSYNEQFF. The CDR3 region has the DNA TGCGCCAGCAACCCTAGCGGGAGCTACAATGAGCAGTTCTTC.

The V and J genes are TRBV2 and TRBJ2-7; 9 bases fit TRBD1. V gave up 6 bases and J gave up 6 bases; unmatched junction bases: 3. Germline CDR1 is SNHLY and CDR2 is FYNNEI. The CDR3 loop spans 12 amino acids. CDR3 coding DNA: TGTGCCAGCAGGGACAGGGGAGGCGAGCAGTACTTC. It codes for CASRDRGGEQYF.

Within the sample, this clone is medium-sized. V and J are TRBV7-3 and TRBJ2-1; possibly TRBD2 for D (6 bases). This CDR3 has 15 amino acids. Trimming shortened V by 2 bases and J by 4 bases, and 12 bases separated the two germline ends. CDR1 and CDR2 from the germline V gene are SGHTA and FQGTGA. CDR3 nucleotide sequence: TGTGCCAGCAGCTTATCCGGGGGAGGTTACAATGAGCAGTTCTTC. It yields the protein CASSLSGGGYNEQFF.

This sequence joins TRBV6-5 and TRBJ1-1, with TRBD1 identical over 7 bases. The junction had 6 bases not matched to a gene; V was cut back by 4 bases and J by 1 base. The CDR3 runs 15 residues. Per germline, CDR1 MNHEY and CDR2 SVGAGI. CDR3 amino acids: CASSFLTGSNTEAFF. Written as DNA, the CDR3 is TGTGCCAGCAGTTTCCTGACAGGGTCGAACACTGAAGCTTTCTTT.

The chain has TRBV4-2 and TRBJ2-7, with 8 bases aligning to TRBD2. The trim removed 1 base at V and 5 bases at J, leaving 7 bases unmatched. Germline V gene data show CDR1 as LGHNA and CDR2 as YNFKEQ. This CDR3 comprises 15 residues. The DNA of the CDR3 is TGTGCCAGCAGCCAAGGGGGACTAGGAGTGAACGAGCAGTACTTC. Its protein product is CASSQGGLGVNEQYF.

The chain combines TRBV12-2 with TRBJ2-3; the DNA was not compared with TRBD2, the D call given in the table. TRBV12-2 is reported as a pseudogene. The CDR3 totals 17 residues. CDR3 sequence: CASRLAPAGRRTDTQYF. The CDR3 DNA follows: TGTGCAAGTCGCTTAGCCCCAGCGGGGAGGCGCACAGATACGCAGTATTTT.

This clone has a single count. The same CDR3 can be traced to other DNA sequences in this sample. This chain connects TRBV15 to TRBJ2-5, with 7 bases fitting TRBD1. The trim removed 6 bases at V and 4 bases at J, leaving 5 bases unmatched. This CDR3 has 13 amino acids. Looked up from germline, CDR1 is LNHNV and CDR2 is YYDKDF (reference sequence). The CDR3 DNA reads TGTGCCACCAGTAGGAGACAGGGAGAGACCCAGTACTTC. Translation gives CATSRRQGETQYF.

The genes are TRBV6-6 and TRBJ2-7; 9 bases are a match to TRBD2. Unmatched junction bases numbered 11, after V lost 6 bases and J lost 5 bases. The CDR3 is 15 residues long. Germline CDR1 is MNHNY and CDR2 is SVGAGI (reference sequence). CDR3 coding DNA: TGTGCCAGCAGCCTCCTTGGCGGGGGGGCCAACGAGCAGTACTTC. Encoded protein: CASSLLGGGANEQYF.

This clone showed up just a few times. The V and J genes are TRBV6-1 and TRBJ2-5; no clear D gene. Germline V gene sequence: CDR1 MNHNS, CDR2 SASEGT. The CDR3 runs to 11 residues. The V end was cut by 3 bases, the J end by 7 bases, with 6 bases between. The DNA of the CDR3 is TGTGCCAGCAGTGATTCGGGGACCCAGTACTTC. This translates into CASSDSGTQYF.

CDR3 in amino acids: CASSQDFGVGELFF. The CDR3 DNA reads TGTGCCAGCAGCCAAGATTTCGGGGTCGGGGAGCTGTTTTTT. The chain joins TRBV14 to TRBJ2-2, with TRBD2 as a possible D gene (5 bases). Trimming left V 0 bases short and J 7 bases short, with 9 bases between. The CDR3 length is 14 residues. CDR1 is SGHDN, CDR2 FVKESK, per germline.

The J gene is TRBJ1-2, the V gene TRBV28, with 11 bases matching TRBD1. The CDR3 spans 14 residues. The junction had 10 bases not matched to a gene; V was cut back by 8 bases and J by 8 bases. In germline, CDR1 is MDHEN, CDR2 SYDVKM. DNA for the CDR3: TGTGCCAGCTCCAAGGACAGGGGGCGCCGAGGCTACACCTTC. It codes for CASSKDRGRRGYTF.

V usage is TRBV5-4 and J usage is TRBJ2-5; TRBD2 matches 8 bases. Germline V gene sequence: CDR1 SGHNT, CDR2 YYREEE (reference sequence). J gave up 2 bases and V 0 bases, and 0 bases lay outside the gene matches. This CDR3 spans 14 amino acids. The DNA of the CDR3 is TGTGCCAGCAGCTTGGAGCGGGGGCAAGAGACCCAGTACTTC. Translation: CASSLERGQETQYF. The full variable domain, its missing parts supplied by reference TRBV5-4 and TRBJ2-5, is ETGVTQSPTHLIKTRGQQVTLRCSSQSGHNTVSWYQQALGQGPQFIFQYYREEENGRGNFPPRFSGLQFPNYSSELNVNALELDDSALYLCASSLERGQETQYFGPGTRLLVL.

The chain recombines TRBV9 with TRBJ1-6; 7 bases line up with TRBD1. V gave up 3 bases and J gave up 10 bases; unmatched junction bases: 10. The CDR3 spans 15 residues. Germline CDR1 is SGDLS and CDR2 is YYNGEE. CDR3 loop: CASSEQGVISSPLHF. CDR3 coding DNA: TGTGCCAGCAGCGAGCAGGGGGTTATCTCGTCACCCCTCCACTTT.

V usage is TRBV11-2 and J usage is TRBJ2-5; 7 nucleotides align to TRBD1. The CDR3 is 15 amino acids. The V segment lost 5 bases and the J segment 4 bases; nucleotides outside the gene matches: 10. CDR1 SGHAT and CDR2 FQNNGV come from the germline V gene. The CDR3 protein is CASSLNRGLGETQYF. CDR3 coding DNA: TGTGCCAGCAGCCTAAACAGGGGCCTCGGAGAGACCCAGTACTTC. The full variable domain, its missing parts supplied by reference TRBV11-2 and TRBJ2-5, is EAGVAQSPRYKIIEKRQSVAFWCNPISGHATLYWYQQILGQGPKLLIQFQNNGVVDDSQLPKDRFSAERLKGVDSTLKIQPAKLEDSAVYLCASSLNRGLGETQYFGPGTRLLVL.

This chain links TRBV30 with TRBJ2-1; tentatively, D is TRBD1 (6 bases). Germline V gives CDR1 GTSNPN, CDR2 SVGIG (reference sequence). Trimming stripped 7 bases from V and 9 bases from J, with 22 bases between. This CDR3 has 14 residues. The CDR3 coding sequence is TGTGCCTTACTGGGGCTAGGGGGAGTTGGTGAGCAGTTCTTC. Amino acid sequence: CALLGLGGVGEQFF.

J is TRBJ2-7 and V is TRBV7-2; 7 bases are a match to TRBD1. This CDR3 comprises 14 residues. Trimming took 5 bases from V and 5 from J; bases not matched to a gene: 9. CDR1 SGHTA and CDR2 FQGNSA come from the germline V gene. The CDR3 nucleotides read TGTGCCAGCAGCCTAAGGGGGCAGGGGAACGAGCAGTACTTC. It is translated as CASSLRGQGNEQYF.

This clone showed up many times. The rearrangement links TRBV27 to TRBJ2-7; TRBD1 is a possible D gene (5 bases). CDR3 size: 12 residues. The germline gives CDR1 MNHEY, CDR2 SMNVEV (reference sequence). V lost 9 bases to trimming and J lost 0 bases, with 9 bases between them. The CDR3 reads CASQGSSYEQYF. DNA for the CDR3: TGTGCCAGTCAGGGCAGCTCCTACGAGCAGTACTTC.

The chain is built from TRBV18 and TRBJ2-7; 7 bases align to TRBD1. The CDR3 has 16 amino acids. Per the germline V gene, CDR1 is KGHSH and CDR2 is LQKENI. After removal of 2 bases from V and 6 bases from J, the junction contained 13 bases not matched to a gene. The DNA for the CDR3 is TGTGCCAGCTCACCATCATTTGGGACAAACAGGGGCGAGCAGTACTTC. Translation: CASSPSFGTNRGEQYF.

The CDR3 loop is CASSVDVGQGGHGYTF. In DNA, the CDR3 is TGCGCCAGCAGCGTCGACGTGGGGCAGGGAGGTCATGGCTACACCTTC. The chain combines TRBV4-3 with TRBJ1-2, with D maybe TRBD1 (5 bases). Trimming removed 5 bases from V and 6 bases from J, with 22 bases in between. The CDR3 loop spans 16 amino acids. The germline V gene encodes CDR1 LGHNA and CDR2 YSLEER.

The sample holds one count of this clone. The rearrangement joins TRBV30 to TRBJ1-2; 7 bases map to TRBD1. Germline CDR1 GTSNPN, CDR2 SVGIG (reference sequence). The trim removed 3 bases at V and 5 bases at J, leaving 3 bases unmatched. The CDR3 has 12 amino acids. The DNA for the CDR3 is TGTGCCTGGAGGGGACAGTCGTATGGCTACACCTTC. Translating gives CAWRGQSYGYTF.